A single sample gave rise to the 27 T cell receptor beta chains below, sequenced in a study of shared clonotypes between healthy human individuals. The data were produced by immunoSEQ multiplex PCR, yet TCRdb's version contains in-frame clones alone and is incomplete. Here the sample spans around 2.5 million clones, 80% to 95% being singletons. The sequencing sample was made of naive CD4+ T cells from PBMCs. Subset defined: CD45RA+ positively selected. The receptors shown here come from a young man in good health. Some clones in this sample may be carry-over from other donors' samples.

Concerning this clone: Other DNA sequences within the sample encode an identical CDR3. This chain links TRBV7-9 with TRBJ2-7; no clear D gene. The V end lost 5 bases, the J end lost 0 bases, and 5 bases lay between the germline ends. Per germline, CDR1 SEHNR and CDR2 FQNEAQ (reference sequence). This CDR3 region has 12 residues. CDR3 loop: CASSRTSYEQYF. The CDR3 nucleotides are TGTGCCAGCAGCCGGACCTCCTACGAGCAGTACTTC.

The chain uses TRBV5-1 and TRBJ2-7; D is tentatively TRBD1 or TRBD2 (5 bases each). The germline V and J ends were trimmed by 0 bases and 5 bases, with 15 bases remaining between them. CDR1 SGHRS and CDR2 YFSETQ come from the germline V gene. This CDR3 spans 15 amino acids. CDR3 sequence (DNA): TGCGCCAGCAGCTTGGCCGGGTTGCAGGGAGACGAGCAGTACTTC. Its protein is CASSLAGLQGDEQYF.

This clone was counted a single time. The chain has TRBV7-3 and TRBJ2-7; D remains unclear. This CDR3 has 16 residues. Trimming shortened V by 2 bases and J by 0 bases, and 14 bases separated the two germline ends. Per germline, CDR1 SGHTA and CDR2 FQGTGA. The CDR3 is CASSLASFPSSYEQYF. For the CDR3, the DNA is TGTGCCAGCAGCTTAGCGTCCTTTCCGAGCTCCTACGAGCAGTACTTC.

CDR3 in DNA: TGTGCCAGCAGTTACTCGAAAGCGGACACTGAAGCTTTCTTT. This encodes CASSYSKADTEAFF. The genes are TRBV6-6 and TRBJ1-1; no definite D call. The V gene lost 0 bases and the J gene lost 3 bases, with 8 bases spanning the gap. There are 14 residues in the CDR3. The germline gives CDR1 MNHNY, CDR2 SVGAGI (reference sequence).

The chain recombines TRBV15 with TRBJ2-1, with 12 bases lining up with TRBD2. This CDR3 contains 13 residues. The germline V gene has CDR1 LNHNV and CDR2 YYDKDF (reference sequence). With V trimmed by 1 base and J by 15 bases, 4 bases remained unmatched. CDR3 region: CATSRGLAGDRFF. In nucleotides, the CDR3 is TGTGCCACCAGCAGAGGACTAGCGGGAGATCGGTTCTTC.

The chain links TRBV15 to TRBJ2-2; D is possibly TRBD2 (5 bases). This CDR3 has 18 residues. Germline V gene sequence: CDR1 LNHNV, CDR2 YYDKDF (reference sequence). The ends were cut back, 0 bases at V and 7 bases at J, with 21 bases in the middle. The CDR3 spells CATSRDLLRQVGVGELFF. CDR3 nucleotide sequence: TGTGCCACCAGCAGAGATTTGCTTCGGCAGGTGGGAGTCGGGGAGCTGTTTTTT. The entire variable domain, with the rest obtained from reference TRBV15 and TRBJ2-2, is as follows: DAMVIQNPRYQVTQFGKPVTLSCSQTLNHNVMYWYQQKSSQAPKLLFHYYDKDFNNEADTPDNFQSRRPNTSFCFLDIRSPGLGDTAMYLCATSRDLLRQVGVGELFFGEGSRLTVL.

The chain combines TRBV7-9 with TRBJ2-7; a weak D match, TRBD1 (6 bases). Per germline, CDR1 SEHNR and CDR2 FQNEAQ (reference sequence). The CDR3 extends over 15 amino acids. The V and J ends lost 1 base and 2 bases respectively, with 12 bases between them. Here the CDR3 DNA reads TGTGCCAGCAGCTTAGTGGGGACATTACCCTACGAGCAGTACTTC. It is translated as CASSLVGTLPYEQYF. The full variable domain, completed using reference TRBV7-9 and TRBJ2-7, is DTGVSQNPRHKITKRGQNVTFRCDPISEHNRLYWYRQTLGQGPEFLTYFQNEAQLEKSRLLSDRFSAERPKGSFSTLEIQRTEQGDSAMYLCASSLVGTLPYEQYFGPGTRLTVT.

The CDR3 sequence is CASSFGKETQYF. CDR3 bases: TGTGCCAGCAGTTTTGGGAAAGAGACCCAGTACTTC. V gene TRBV2 combines with J gene TRBJ2-5; D gene unclear. Between the trimmed V and J ends, which lost 5 bases and 3 bases, there was a span of 7 bases. Germline V gene lookup returns CDR1 SNHLY and CDR2 FYNNEI. This CDR3 is 12 amino acids long.

The chain carries TRBV29-1 and TRBJ1-2; 7 bases agree with TRBD1. The germline CDR1 and CDR2 sequences are SQVTM and ANQGSEA. The ends lost 6 bases at V and 8 bases at J; junction bases unmatched: 18. The CDR3 totals 15 residues. CDR3 protein: CSVGGTVSLSGGYTF. CDR3 coding DNA: TGCAGCGTCGGGGGGACAGTATCCCTTTCGGGCGGCTACACCTTC.

The rearrangement uses TRBV27 and TRBJ2-2; D not resolved. Between the trimmed V and J ends, which lost 7 bases and 8 bases, there was a span of 17 bases. This CDR3 contains 14 residues. Germline lookup yields CDR1 MNHEY and CDR2 SMNVEV (reference sequence). CDR3 sequence: CASISPRRIGELFF. CDR3 in DNA: TGTGCCAGCATATCGCCCAGGCGGATAGGGGAGCTGTTTTTT.

A note on this clone: In the same sample, other DNA sequences code for this CDR3. The chain uses TRBV18 and TRBJ1-1; no definite D call. This CDR3 has 13 amino acids. Germline V lookup: CDR1 KGHSH, CDR2 LQKENI. V gave up 5 bases and J gave up 0 bases, with 7 bases separating them. CDR3 protein: CASSSGLNTEAFF. The CDR3, as DNA: TGTGCCAGCTCATCGGGCCTGAACACTGAAGCTTTCTTT.

The rearrangement joins TRBV19 to TRBJ1-1; 7 positions agree with TRBD1. V shed 2 bases and J 1 base; nucleotides not matched to a gene: 7. Germline V gene lookup returns CDR1 LNHDA and CDR2 SQIVND (reference sequence). The CDR3 consists of 16 residues. The CDR3 loop is CASSIKSDRTNTEAFF. Here the CDR3 DNA reads TGTGCCAGTAGTATAAAATCGGACAGGACGAACACTGAAGCTTTCTTT.

Note on this clone: Other DNA sequences in the sample encode the same CDR3. The chain combines TRBV11-3 with TRBJ2-7; the D gene is possibly TRBD2 (5 bases). Per germline, CDR1 SGHNT and CDR2 YENEEA. The CDR3 consists of 14 residues. The V and J ends lost 1 base and 2 bases respectively, with 9 bases between them. The CDR3 spells CASSLGPGTYEQYF. For the CDR3, the DNA is TGTGCCAGCAGCTTAGGTCCGGGGACCTACGAGCAGTACTTC. The full variable domain, rest sourced from reference TRBV11-3 and TRBJ2-7, is EAGVVQSPRYKIIEKKQPVAFWCNPISGHNTLYWYLQNLGQGPELLIRYENEEAVDDSQLPKDRFSAERLKGVDSTLKIQPAELGDSAVYLCASSLGPGTYEQYFGPGTRLTVT.

The chain uses TRBV19 and TRBJ2-7; D not resolved. Germline V gene data show CDR1 as LNHDA and CDR2 as SQIVND (reference sequence). The CDR3 extends over 14 amino acids. Trimming pared 5 bases from V and 1 base from J, leaving 12 bases between. The CDR3 spells CASSPRRQSYEQYF. CDR3 DNA sequence: TGTGCCAGTAGTCCCCGACGTCAGTCCTACGAGCAGTACTTC.

This chain uses TRBV27 with TRBJ2-7, with TRBD2 identical over 11 bases. Per the germline V gene, CDR1 is MNHEY and CDR2 is SMNVEV (reference sequence). The trim removed 8 bases at V and 2 bases at J, leaving 2 bases unmatched. The CDR3 runs 13 residues. For the CDR3, the DNA is TGTGCCAGCGGACTAGCGGGTCCCTACGAGCAGTACTTC. Translating gives CASGLAGPYEQYF.

This sequence joins TRBV2 and TRBJ2-3; D might be TRBD1 (6 bases). With 4 bases removed from V and 2 bases from J, the gap between germline ends came to 10 bases. The V gene's germline CDR1 is SNHLY and CDR2 FYNNEI. This CDR3 is 14 amino acids long. CDR3 DNA sequence: TGTGCCAGCAGTGGACAGGTGATCACAGATACGCAGTATTTT. This codes for CASSGQVITDTQYF.

Turning to this clone: Germline is not matched at one junction end, which may reflect a read error. The chain joins TRBV2 to TRBJ2-3; 7 bases align to TRBD1. The CDR3 is made up of 14 amino acids. Germline assignment: CDR1 SNHLY and CDR2 FYNNEI. CDR3 protein: CANSGDRAPDTQYF. The CDR3 nucleotides read TGTGCCAACAGTGGAGACAGGGCACCAGATACGCAGTATTTT.

This chain links TRBV30 with TRBJ2-5, with D perhaps matching TRBD1 or TRBD2 (6 bases each). CDR1 and CDR2 from the germline V gene are GTSNPN and SVGIG (reference sequence). The V end was cut by 5 bases, the J end by 9 bases, with 19 bases between. The CDR3 covers 13 residues. CDR3 sequence (DNA): TGTGCCTGGGCCCGGGACAACCGGGGGTCCCAGTACTTC. This gives the protein CAWARDNRGSQYF.

The rearrangement uses TRBV9 and TRBJ1-3, with 8 bases matching TRBD1. CDR1 and CDR2 (germline): SGDLS, YYNGEE. V lost 4 bases to trimming and J lost 2 bases; unmatched junction nucleotides: 5. The CDR3 is 15 amino acids. The CDR3 spells CASSLEQGAGNTIYF. The CDR3 DNA sequence: TGTGCCAGCAGCCTCGAACAGGGGGCTGGAAACACCATATATTTT. The full variable domain, in which reference TRBV9 and TRBJ1-3 provide the parts outside the CDR3, is DSGVTQTPKHLITATGQRVTLRCSPRSGDLSVYWYQQSLDQGLQFLIQYYNGEERAKGNILERFSAQQFPDLHSELNLSSLELGDSALYFCASSLEQGAGNTIYFGEGSWLTVV.

V usage is TRBV5-8 and J usage is TRBJ1-5, with unresolved D. The CDR3 totals 13 residues. V was clipped by 1 base and J by 7 bases, with 9 bases between them. Germline V gene lookup returns CDR1 SGHTS and CDR2 YDEGEE. The DNA of the CDR3 is TGTGCCAGCAGCTTGTCTCCAGCCCAGCCCCAGCATTTT. Its translation: CASSLSPAQPQHF. The full variable domain, with the rest looked up from reference TRBV5-8 and TRBJ1-5, is EAGVTQSPTHLIKTRGQQATLRCSPISGHTSVYWYQQALGLGLQFLLWYDEGEERNRGNFPPRFSGRQFPNYSSELNVNALELEDSALYLCASSLSPAQPQHFGDGTRLSIL.

The chain links TRBV4-2 to TRBJ2-7; D possibly matches TRBD1 or TRBD2 (5 bases each). V was cut by 1 base and J by 2 bases, with 15 bases left in between. CDR1 is LGHNA and CDR2 is YNFKEQ in the germline V gene. This CDR3 spans 16 amino acids. CDR3 nucleotides: TGTGCCAGCAGCCAAGCACCGGGACCCACCACCTACGAGCAGTACTTC. As protein: CASSQAPGPTTYEQYF.

V usage is TRBV5-4 and J usage is TRBJ1-2; perhaps TRBD1 as D (6 bases). This CDR3 is 15 amino acids long. Germline V gene sequence: CDR1 SGHNT, CDR2 YYREEE (reference sequence). The germline V and J ends were trimmed by 4 bases and 2 bases, with 15 bases remaining between them. DNA of the CDR3: TGTGCCAGCAGCACCCCCCGGGACAACAACTATGGCTACACCTTC. Translated: CASSTPRDNNYGYTF.

The gene calls are TRBV27 and TRBJ2-5; D perhaps matches TRBD2 (6 bases). The germline V gene encodes CDR1 MNHEY and CDR2 SMNVEV (reference sequence). The CDR3 loop spans 14 amino acids. V lost 2 bases and J 5 bases, leaving 12 bases between the germline ends. The CDR3 spells CASSLGGRRETQYF. CDR3 bases: TGTGCCAGCAGTTTAGGGGGGAGAAGGGAGACCCAGTACTTC.

The V and J genes are TRBV4-1 and TRBJ1-5, with D maybe TRBD1 (5 bases). Per the germline V gene, CDR1 is MGHRA and CDR2 is YSYEKL. This CDR3 has 14 residues. V lost 1 base and J lost 7, with 11 bases in between. The CDR3 region has the DNA TGCGCCAGCAGCCAAGGTACGGGGGGGCAGCCCCAGCATTTT. Its protein product is CASSQGTGGQPQHF.

This clone was seen once. The sample holds other DNA sequences that translate to the same CDR3. The V and J genes are TRBV12-5 and TRBJ2-3; D tentatively fits TRBD1 or TRBD2 (7 bases each). V was trimmed by 1 base and J by 3 bases, leaving 11 bases between them. This CDR3 is built from 15 residues. Germline V gene sequence: CDR1 LGHNT, CDR2 FRNRAP. The CDR3 DNA follows: TGTGCTAGTGGTTTGGGACAGGGAGGGACAGATACGCAGTATTTT. This gives the protein CASGLGQGGTDTQYF.

This chain joins TRBV4-3 and TRBJ1-6, with 9 bases lining up with TRBD1. Trimming took 0 bases from V and 5 from J; bases not matched to a gene: 8. CDR3 length equals 18 residues. CDR1 LGHNA and CDR2 YSLEER come from the germline V gene. This CDR3 reads CASSQDGDRVINNSPLHF. Written as DNA, the CDR3 is TGCGCCAGCAGCCAAGATGGGGACAGGGTAATCAATAATTCACCCCTCCACTTT.

The chain recombines TRBV25-1 with TRBJ2-5; TRBD1 matches 7 bases. The CDR3 is 14 residues long. The V segment lost 8 bases and the J segment 0 bases; nucleotides outside the gene matches: 6. Germline loops: CDR1 MGHDK, CDR2 SYGVNS. The CDR3 protein is CASGDSRDQETQYF. In nucleotides, the CDR3 is TGTGCCAGCGGGGACAGCCGTGACCAAGAGACCCAGTACTTC.